This TCR beta chain is drawn from a study of blood T cell repertoires in COVID-19. V was clipped by 2 bases and J by 4 bases, with 11 bases between them. The CDR3 has 14 amino acids. Germline V gene sequence: CDR1 MNHEY, CDR2 SMNVEV (reference sequence). Method: immunoSEQ multiplex PCR; TCRdb's copy keeps in-frame clones and lacks some. Counted here are 85,000 to 120,000 clones, over 65% occurring once; the ten biggest clones make up approximately 4.5%. The rearrangement uses TRBV27 and TRBJ1-2; D not certain. Specimen: peripheral blood. The TCR originated in a human donor in a cohort sampled during active COVID-19. CDR3 amino acids: CASSLVGEGYGYTF. CDR3 nucleotides: TGTGCCAGCAGTTTAGTTGGGGAGGGCTATGGCTACACCTTC.